The entry below describes one T cell receptor beta chain. Its target is not known. This sample was taken from a study of cytomegalovirus exposure and HLA in healthy donors. General observations from the study: Cytomegalovirus association was assigned to about 150 TCR beta chains. In a later analysis, CMV-associated beta chains were mostly HLA-associated, it appeared.

Germline V lookup: CDR1 MGHRA, CDR2 YSYEKL. The CDR3 is 13 residues long. V was shortened by 0 bases and J by 8 bases, with 10 bases between the two germline ends. Use of 60 Vbeta and 13 Jbeta primers characterized the PCR. Clones were read by immunoSEQ multiplex PCR, and TCRdb kept only the in-frame ones, dropping some. There are approximately 150,000 clones in the sample; roughly 77% occur only once, and about 3.5% lies in the top ten. Donors counted as nominally healthy when sampled, yet unrecorded immune exposures were likely. Sequenced input: PBMCs. This clonotype originated in a man aged 40-50 years in good health and CMV-seronegative. The chain couples TRBV4-1 to TRBJ1-2; D is possibly TRBD1 (5 bases). The CDR3 reads CASSQESGLGYTF. The CDR3 DNA reads TGCGCCAGCAGCCAAGAATCAGGGTTGGGCTACACCTTC.